These 4 T cell receptor beta chains came from one sample sequenced in a study of T cell responses to AZD1222 COVID-19 vaccine. Here immunoSEQ multiplex PCR was the method, and the copy in TCRdb shows in-frame clones only, minus some. The sample yields tens of thousands of clones, around 85% seen once. Sequencing was performed on peripheral blood, taken on day 0 of AZD1222 vaccination. These receptors all stem from an adult in good health.

This chain links TRBV10-1 with TRBJ2-5; 8 bases align to TRBD2. The germline CDR1 and CDR2 sequences are WNHNN and SYGVQD (reference sequence). Trimming at V came to 0 bases and at J to 2 bases, leaving 8 bases not matched to a gene. This CDR3 spans 17 amino acids. CDR3 in amino acids: CASSESVVAGFQETQYF. DNA of the CDR3: TGCGCCAGCAGTGAGTCGGTTGTAGCGGGGTTTCAAGAGACCCAGTACTTC.

The CDR3 loop is CASSSSGTGGLPHGYTF. DNA of the CDR3: TGTGCCAGCAGCTCCTCCGGGACAGGGGGCCTGCCCCATGGCTACACCTTC. The chain has TRBV7-9 and TRBJ1-2, with TRBD1 matching 12 bases. V shed 4 bases and J 6 bases; nucleotides not matched to a gene: 12. Per germline, CDR1 SEHNR and CDR2 FQNEAQ (reference sequence). The CDR3 spans 17 residues.

This clone has a single count. The chain is built from TRBV27 and TRBJ1-4; TRBD1 matches 7 bases. This CDR3 contains 15 residues. The germline CDR1 and CDR2 sequences are MNHEY and SMNVEV (reference sequence). J gave up 3 bases and V 6 bases, and 7 bases lay outside the gene matches. CDR3 nucleotides: TGTGCCAGCAGAAATACAGGGGTCCCTAATGAAAAACTGTTTTTT. Its protein product is CASRNTGVPNEKLFF.

The chain couples TRBV6-5 to TRBJ1-3; tentative D call: TRBD1 (5 bases). Trimming shortened V by 6 bases and J by 0 bases, and 12 bases separated the two germline ends. This CDR3 is 15 amino acids long. Germline CDR1 MNHEY, CDR2 SVGAGI. The CDR3 region has the DNA TGTGCCAGCAGCTCCGGGACGGCCTCTGGAAACACCATATATTTT. Its translation: CASSSGTASGNTIYF.